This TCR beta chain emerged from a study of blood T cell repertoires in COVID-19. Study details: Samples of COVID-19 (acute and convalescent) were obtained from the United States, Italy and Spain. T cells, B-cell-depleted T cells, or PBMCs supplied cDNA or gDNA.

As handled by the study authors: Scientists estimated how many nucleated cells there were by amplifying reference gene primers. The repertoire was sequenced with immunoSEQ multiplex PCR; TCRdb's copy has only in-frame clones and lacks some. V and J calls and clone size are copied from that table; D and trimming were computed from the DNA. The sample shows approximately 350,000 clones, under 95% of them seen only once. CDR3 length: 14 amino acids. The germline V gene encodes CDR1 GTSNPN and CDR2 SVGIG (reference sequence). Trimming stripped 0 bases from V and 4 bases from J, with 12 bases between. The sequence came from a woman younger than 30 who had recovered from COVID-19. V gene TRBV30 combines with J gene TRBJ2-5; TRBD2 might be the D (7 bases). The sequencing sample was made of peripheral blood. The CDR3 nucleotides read TGTGCCTGGAGTGTACTGGGGGGGCGAGAGACCCAGTACTTC. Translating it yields CAWSVLGGRETQYF. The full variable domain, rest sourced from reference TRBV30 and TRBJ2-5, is SQTIHQWPATLVQPVGSPLSLECTVEGTSNPNLYWYRQAAGRGLQLLFYSVGIGQISSEVPQNLSASRPQDRQFILSSKKLLLSDSGFYLCAWSVLGGRETQYFGPGTRLLVL.